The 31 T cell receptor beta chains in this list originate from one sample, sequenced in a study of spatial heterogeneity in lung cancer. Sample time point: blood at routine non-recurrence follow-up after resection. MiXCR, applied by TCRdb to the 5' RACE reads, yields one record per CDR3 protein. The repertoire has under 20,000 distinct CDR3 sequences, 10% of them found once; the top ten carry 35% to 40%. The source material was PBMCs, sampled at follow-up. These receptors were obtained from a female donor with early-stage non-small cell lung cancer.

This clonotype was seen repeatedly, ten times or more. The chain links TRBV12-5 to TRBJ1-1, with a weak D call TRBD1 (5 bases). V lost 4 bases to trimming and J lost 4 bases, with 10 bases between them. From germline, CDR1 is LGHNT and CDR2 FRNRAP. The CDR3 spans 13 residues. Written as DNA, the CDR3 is TGTGCTAGTGGTTCGGTAGGGGTCACTGAAGCTTTCTTT. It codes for CASGSVGVTEAFF.

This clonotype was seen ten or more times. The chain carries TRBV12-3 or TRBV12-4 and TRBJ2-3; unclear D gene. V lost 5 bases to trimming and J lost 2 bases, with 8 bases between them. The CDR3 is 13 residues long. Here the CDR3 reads CASSLGYTDTQYF. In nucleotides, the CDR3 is TGTGCCAGCAGTCTCGGCTACACAGATACGCAGTATTTT.

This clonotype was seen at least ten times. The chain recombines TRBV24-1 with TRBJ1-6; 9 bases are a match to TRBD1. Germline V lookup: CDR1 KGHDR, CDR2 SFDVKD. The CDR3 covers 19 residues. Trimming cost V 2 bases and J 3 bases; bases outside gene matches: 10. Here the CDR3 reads CATSDWTGEWGFYNSPLHF. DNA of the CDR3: TGTGCCACCAGTGATTGGACAGGGGAATGGGGATTCTATAATTCACCCCTCCACTTT.

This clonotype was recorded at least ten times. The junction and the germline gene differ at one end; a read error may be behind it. CDR3: CSVLPQGEIGPSF. CDR3 DNA sequence: TGCAGCGTTTTACCTCAGGGGGAGATTGGGCCGTCCTTC. This chain connects TRBV29-1 to TRBJ1-2; TRBD1 agrees at 7 bases. This CDR3 has 13 amino acids. CDR1 is SQVTM and CDR2 is ANQGSEA in the germline V gene.

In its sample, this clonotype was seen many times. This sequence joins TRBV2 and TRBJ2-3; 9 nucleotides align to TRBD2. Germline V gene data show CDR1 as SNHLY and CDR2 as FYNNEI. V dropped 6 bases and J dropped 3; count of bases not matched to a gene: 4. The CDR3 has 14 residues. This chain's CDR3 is CASRGLAGTDTQYF. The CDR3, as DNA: TGTGCCAGCAGGGGACTAGCCGGAACAGATACGCAGTATTTT. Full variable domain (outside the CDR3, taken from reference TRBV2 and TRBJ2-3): EPEVTQTPSHQVTQMGQEVILRCVPISNHLYFYWYRQILGQKVEFLVSFYNNEISEKSEIFDDQFSVERPDGSNFTLKIRSTKLEDSAMYFCASRGLAGTDTQYFGPGTRLTVL.

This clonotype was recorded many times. In nucleotides, the CDR3 is TGTGCCAGCAGCTTTATGTGGGTCCAAGAGACCCAGTACTTC. As protein: CASSFMWVQETQYF. The chain joins TRBV5-5 to TRBJ2-5; D unresolved. Germline CDR1 and CDR2: SGHKS and YYEKEE (reference sequence). V was trimmed by 2 bases and J by 1 base, leaving 9 bases between them. The CDR3 is 14 amino acids.

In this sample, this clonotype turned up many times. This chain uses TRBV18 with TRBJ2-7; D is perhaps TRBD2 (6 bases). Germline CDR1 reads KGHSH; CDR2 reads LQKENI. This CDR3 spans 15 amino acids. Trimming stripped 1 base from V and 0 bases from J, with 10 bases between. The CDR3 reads CASSPRLGSSYEQYF. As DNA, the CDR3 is TGTGCCAGCTCACCACGTCTCGGGAGCTCCTACGAGCAGTACTTC.

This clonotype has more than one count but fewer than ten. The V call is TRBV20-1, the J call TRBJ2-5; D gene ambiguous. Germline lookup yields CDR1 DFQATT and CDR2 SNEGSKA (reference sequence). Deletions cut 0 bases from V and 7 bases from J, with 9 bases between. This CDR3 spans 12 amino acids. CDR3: CSARDSIGTQYF. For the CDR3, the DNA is TGCAGTGCTAGAGATTCCATCGGGACCCAGTACTTC.

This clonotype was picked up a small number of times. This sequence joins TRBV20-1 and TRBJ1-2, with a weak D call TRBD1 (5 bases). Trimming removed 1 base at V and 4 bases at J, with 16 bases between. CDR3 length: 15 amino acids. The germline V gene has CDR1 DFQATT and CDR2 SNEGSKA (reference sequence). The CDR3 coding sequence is TGCAGTGCTAGAGGCGAGGGCCGAGGGGCCTATGGCTACACCTTC. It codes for CSARGEGRGAYGYTF.

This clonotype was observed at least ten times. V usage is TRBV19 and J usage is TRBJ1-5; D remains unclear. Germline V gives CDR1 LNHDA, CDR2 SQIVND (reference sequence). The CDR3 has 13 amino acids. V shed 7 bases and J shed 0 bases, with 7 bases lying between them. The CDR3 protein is CASNELSNQPQHF. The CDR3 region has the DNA TGTGCCAGTAACGAACTTAGCAATCAGCCCCAGCATTTT.

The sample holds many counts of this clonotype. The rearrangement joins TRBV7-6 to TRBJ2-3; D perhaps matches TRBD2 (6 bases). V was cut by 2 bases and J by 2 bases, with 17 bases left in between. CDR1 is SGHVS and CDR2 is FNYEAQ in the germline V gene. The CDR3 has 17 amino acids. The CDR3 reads CASSLLEGELVTDTQYF. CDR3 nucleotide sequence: TGTGCCAGCAGCTTATTGGAGGGAGAGTTGGTCACAGATACGCAGTATTTT.

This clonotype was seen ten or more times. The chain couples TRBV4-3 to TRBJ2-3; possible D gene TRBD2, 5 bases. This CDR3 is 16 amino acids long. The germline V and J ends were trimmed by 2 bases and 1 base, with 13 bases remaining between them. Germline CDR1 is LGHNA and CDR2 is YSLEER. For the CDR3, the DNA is TGCGCCAGCAGCCAATTCCTCGCCGGGGGCACAGATACGCAGTATTTT. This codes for CASSQFLAGGTDTQYF.

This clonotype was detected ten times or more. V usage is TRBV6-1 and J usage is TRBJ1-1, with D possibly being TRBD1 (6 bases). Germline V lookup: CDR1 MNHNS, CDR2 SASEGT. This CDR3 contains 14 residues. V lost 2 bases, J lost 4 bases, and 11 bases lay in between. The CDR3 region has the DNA TGTGCCAGCAGTGAAAGAGGACAGCCCACTGAAGCTTTCTTT. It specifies CASSERGQPTEAFF.

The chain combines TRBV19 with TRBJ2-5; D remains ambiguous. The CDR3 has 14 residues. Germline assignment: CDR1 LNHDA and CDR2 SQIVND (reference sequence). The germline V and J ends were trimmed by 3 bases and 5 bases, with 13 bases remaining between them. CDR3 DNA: TGTGCCAGTAGTATTCGGCACTGGTCGGAGACCCAGTACTTC. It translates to CASSIRHWSETQYF.

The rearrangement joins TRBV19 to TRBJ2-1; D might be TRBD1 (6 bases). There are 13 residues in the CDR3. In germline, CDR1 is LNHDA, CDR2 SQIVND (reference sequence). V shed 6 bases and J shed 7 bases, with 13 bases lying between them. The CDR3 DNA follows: TGTGCCAGTAGCAAAAAGAGGGGGAATGAGCAGTTCTTC. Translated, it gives CASSKKRGNEQFF.

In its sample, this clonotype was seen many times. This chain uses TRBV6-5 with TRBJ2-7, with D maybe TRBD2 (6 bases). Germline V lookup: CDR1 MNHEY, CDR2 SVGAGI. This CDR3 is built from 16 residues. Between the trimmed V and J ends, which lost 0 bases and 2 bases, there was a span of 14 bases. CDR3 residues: CASSYSFGGVPYEQYF. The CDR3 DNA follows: TGTGCCAGCAGTTACTCTTTTGGCGGGGTTCCCTACGAGCAGTACTTC.

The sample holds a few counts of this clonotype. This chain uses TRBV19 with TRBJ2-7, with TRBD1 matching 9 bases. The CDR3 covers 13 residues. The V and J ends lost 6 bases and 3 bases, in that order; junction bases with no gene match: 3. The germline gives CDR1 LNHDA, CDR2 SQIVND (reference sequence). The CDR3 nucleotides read TGTGCCAGTAGGGGACAGGGTTTCTACGAGCAGTACTTC. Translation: CASRGQGFYEQYF.

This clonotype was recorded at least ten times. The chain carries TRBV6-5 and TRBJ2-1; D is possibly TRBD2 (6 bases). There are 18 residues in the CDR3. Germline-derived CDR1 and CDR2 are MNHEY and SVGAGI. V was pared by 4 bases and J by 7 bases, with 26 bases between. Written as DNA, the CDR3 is TGTGCCAGCAGTTTTGATTTTTCCACCGTCGGGAGAGGTAATGAGCAGTTCTTC. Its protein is CASSFDFSTVGRGNEQFF.

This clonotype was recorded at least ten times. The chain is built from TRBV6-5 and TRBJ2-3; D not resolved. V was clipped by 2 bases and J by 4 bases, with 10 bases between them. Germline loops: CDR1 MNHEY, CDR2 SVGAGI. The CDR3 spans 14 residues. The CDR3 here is CASSYGMEADTQYF. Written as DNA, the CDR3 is TGTGCCAGCAGTTACGGAATGGAAGCAGATACGCAGTATTTT.

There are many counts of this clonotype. In nucleotides, the CDR3 is TGCAGCGTCTCCGGACAGGGTATTATGGAGACCCAGTACTTC. Protein: CSVSGQGIMETQYF. The V call is TRBV29-1, the J call TRBJ2-5, with 8 bases fitting TRBD1. CDR1 is SQVTM, CDR2 ANQGSEA, per germline. V shed 6 bases, J shed 5 bases, and the junction held 11 bases outside the gene matches. The CDR3 totals 14 residues.

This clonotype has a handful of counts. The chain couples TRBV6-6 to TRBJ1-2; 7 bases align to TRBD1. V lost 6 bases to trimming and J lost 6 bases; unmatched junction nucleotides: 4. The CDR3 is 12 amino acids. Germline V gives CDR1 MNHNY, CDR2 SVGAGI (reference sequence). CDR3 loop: CASSFTGDGYTF. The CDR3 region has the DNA TGTGCCAGCAGCTTTACAGGGGATGGCTACACCTTC.

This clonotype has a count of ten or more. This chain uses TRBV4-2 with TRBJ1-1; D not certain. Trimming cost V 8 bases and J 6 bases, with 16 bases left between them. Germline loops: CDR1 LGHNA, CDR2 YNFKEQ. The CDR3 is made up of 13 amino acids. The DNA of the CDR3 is TGTGCCAGCGGCTGGGGAGGTGAGGCTGAAGCTTTCTTT. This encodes CASGWGGEAEAFF.

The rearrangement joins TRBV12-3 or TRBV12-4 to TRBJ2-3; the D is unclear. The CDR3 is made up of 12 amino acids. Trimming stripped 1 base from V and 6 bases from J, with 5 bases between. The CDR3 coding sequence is TGTGCCAGCAGTTTAGGGTCCGATACGCAGTATTTT. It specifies CASSLGSDTQYF.

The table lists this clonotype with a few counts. The CDR3 region is CASSQVGGGETQYF. In DNA form, the CDR3 reads TGCGCCAGCAGCCAAGTCGGAGGGGGGGAGACCCAGTACTTC. The chain has TRBV4-1 and TRBJ2-5; D may correspond to TRBD1 or TRBD2 (6 bases each). Trimming removed 1 base at V and 5 bases at J, with 11 bases between. The CDR3 loop spans 14 amino acids. Germline V lookup: CDR1 MGHRA, CDR2 YSYEKL.

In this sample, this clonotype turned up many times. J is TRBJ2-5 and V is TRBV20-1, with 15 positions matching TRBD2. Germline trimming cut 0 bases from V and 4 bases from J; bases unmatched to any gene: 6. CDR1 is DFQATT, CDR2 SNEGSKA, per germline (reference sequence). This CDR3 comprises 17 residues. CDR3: CSARERTSGGARETQYF. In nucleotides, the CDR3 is TGCAGTGCTAGAGAACGGACTAGCGGGGGGGCAAGAGAGACCCAGTACTTC.

DNA of the CDR3: TGCGCCAGCGGACTAGCGACCCCACAGGATACGCAGTATTTT. Translation: CASGLATPQDTQYF. The V gene is TRBV5-1, the J gene TRBJ2-3, with 9 nucleotides matching TRBD2. Germline V CDR1 and CDR2: SGHRS, YFSETQ. This CDR3 has 14 residues. V shed 7 bases, J shed 6 bases, and the junction held 9 bases outside the gene matches.

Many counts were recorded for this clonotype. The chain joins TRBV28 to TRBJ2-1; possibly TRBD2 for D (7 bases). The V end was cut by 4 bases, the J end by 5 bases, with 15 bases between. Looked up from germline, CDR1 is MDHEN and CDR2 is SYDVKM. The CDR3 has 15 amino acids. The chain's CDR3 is CASSSQGGGDNEQFF. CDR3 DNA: TGTGCCAGCAGTTCTCAAGGGGGAGGGGACAATGAGCAGTTCTTC.

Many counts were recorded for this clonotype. CDR3 bases: TGTGCCAGCAGTTTAGGGGCGACCTACGAGCAGTACTTC. It specifies CASSLGATYEQYF. The rearrangement uses TRBV28 and TRBJ2-7; a weak D match, TRBD1 (5 bases). Trimming stripped 2 bases from V and 2 bases from J, with 7 bases between. Looked up from germline, CDR1 is MDHEN and CDR2 is SYDVKM. This CDR3 contains 13 residues. The full variable domain, rest sourced from reference TRBV28 and TRBJ2-7, is DVKVTQSSRYLVKRTGEKVFLECVQDMDHENMFWYRQDPGLGLRLIYFSYDVKMKEKGDIPEGYSVSREKKERFSLILESASTNQTSMYLCASSLGATYEQYFGPGTRLTVT.

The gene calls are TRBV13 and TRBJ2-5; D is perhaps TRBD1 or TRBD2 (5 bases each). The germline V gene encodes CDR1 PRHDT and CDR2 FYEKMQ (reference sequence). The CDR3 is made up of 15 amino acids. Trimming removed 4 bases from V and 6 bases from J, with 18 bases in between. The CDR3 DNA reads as TGTGCCAGCAGCTGGGGGACCGGAGGAGGAAAGACCCAGTACTTC. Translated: CASSWGTGGGKTQYF.

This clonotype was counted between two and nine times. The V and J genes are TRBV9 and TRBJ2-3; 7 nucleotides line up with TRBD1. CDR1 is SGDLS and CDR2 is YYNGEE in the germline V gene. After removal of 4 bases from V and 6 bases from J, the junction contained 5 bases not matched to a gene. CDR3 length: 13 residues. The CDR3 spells CASSFQGEDTQYF. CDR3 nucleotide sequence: TGTGCCAGCAGCTTTCAGGGGGAGGATACGCAGTATTTT. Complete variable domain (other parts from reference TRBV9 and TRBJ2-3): DSGVTQTPKHLITATGQRVTLRCSPRSGDLSVYWYQQSLDQGLQFLIQYYNGEERAKGNILERFSAQQFPDLHSELNLSSLELGDSALYFCASSFQGEDTQYFGPGTRLTVL.

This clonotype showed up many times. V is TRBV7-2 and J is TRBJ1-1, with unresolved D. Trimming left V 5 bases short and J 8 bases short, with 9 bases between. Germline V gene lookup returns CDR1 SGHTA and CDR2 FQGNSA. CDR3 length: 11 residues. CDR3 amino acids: CASSTQYEAFF. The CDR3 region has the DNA TGTGCCAGCAGCACGCAGTACGAAGCTTTCTTT.